The entry below describes one T cell receptor (beta chain). The antigen remains undetermined. TCRdb's table, derived via immunoSEQ multiplex PCR, lists solely in-frame clones and lacks some. The sample comprises roughly 10,000 clones, 60% of which are singletons, and roughly 9.6% rests with the top ten. The sample is drawn from a study of tissue T cells after allogeneic stem cell transplantation. Study-wide background: Pathologist H&E review favored samples with visible lymphocytes for sequencing among multiple samples.

Trimming cost V 1 base and J 0 bases; bases outside gene matches: 5. Germline values: CDR1 MGHRA, CDR2 YSYEKL. The CDR3 loop spans 16 amino acids. Points from the study as a whole: Sampling depth was limited, and the cohort was small and clinically varied.

The TCR was taken from a woman between 18 and 55 years old with breast cancer. The source was tissue from the jejunum, collected at autopsy. The chain couples TRBV4-1 to TRBJ2-7; 8 bases align to TRBD2. The CDR3 DNA follows: TGCGCCAGCAGCCAAGCTCAGCGGGAGAGCTCCTACGAGCAGTACTTC. Residues: CASSQAQRESSYEQYF.